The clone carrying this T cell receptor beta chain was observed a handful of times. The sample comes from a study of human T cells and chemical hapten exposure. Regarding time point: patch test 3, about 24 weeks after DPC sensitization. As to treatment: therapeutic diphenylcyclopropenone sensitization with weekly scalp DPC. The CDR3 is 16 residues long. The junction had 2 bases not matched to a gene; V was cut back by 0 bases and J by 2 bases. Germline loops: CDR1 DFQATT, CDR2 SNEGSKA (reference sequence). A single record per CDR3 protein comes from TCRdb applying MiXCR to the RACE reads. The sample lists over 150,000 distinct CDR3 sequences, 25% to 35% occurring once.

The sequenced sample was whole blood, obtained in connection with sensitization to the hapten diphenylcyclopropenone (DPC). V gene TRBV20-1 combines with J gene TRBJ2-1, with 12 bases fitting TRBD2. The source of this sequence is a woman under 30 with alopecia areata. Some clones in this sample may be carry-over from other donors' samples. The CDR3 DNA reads TGCAGTGCTAGAGAGACTAGCGGGAGAACCTACAATGAGCAGTTCTTC. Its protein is CSARETSGRTYNEQFF.